These T cell receptor beta chains were read from a single sample in a study of blood T cell repertoires in COVID-19. Produced via immunoSEQ multiplex PCR; TCRdb's table is partial and in-frame only. Of about 270,000 clones listed, approximately 91% were seen once; the top ten hold roughly 2.1%. Sequencing used PBMCs or T cells enriched from blood (not recorded which). The source is a woman in her thirties or forties with acute COVID-19. Each CDR3 is given with its conserved first and last residue. D genes are given only for firm matches. Clone size is stated in some rows and not others, as once, few, many or a class when expanded.

D gene: TRBD1; V gene: TRBV5-1; clone size: -; J gene: TRBJ1-2; CDR3 protein: CASSPTPGQGTYGYTF; CDR3 DNA: TGCGCCAGCTCCCCGACACCGGGACAGGGGACATATGGCTACACCTTC
D gene: TRBD2; V gene: TRBV15; clone size: -; J gene: TRBJ2-2; CDR3 protein: CATSSRTSSGELFF; CDR3 DNA: TGTGCCACCAGCTCCCGGACTAGCTCCGGGGAGCTGTTTTTT
D gene: -; V gene: TRBV7-3; clone size: few; J gene: TRBJ2-3; CDR3 protein: CASSPTGGTDTQYF; CDR3 DNA: TGTGCCAGCAGCCCGACGGGGGGCACAGATACGCAGTATTTT
D gene: TRBD2; V gene: TRBV5-4; clone size: -; J gene: TRBJ2-7; CDR3 protein: CASSDGLGHAYEQYF; CDR3 DNA: TGTGCCAGCAGCGACGGACTAGGACATGCCTACGAGCAGTACTTC
D gene: TRBD1; V gene: TRBV19; clone size: -; J gene: TRBJ1-2; CDR3 protein: CASSTSGTGNYGYTF; CDR3 DNA: TGTGCCAGTAGTACCTCCGGGACAGGGAACTATGGCTACACCTTC
D gene: -; V gene: TRBV24-1; clone size: few; J gene: TRBJ2-1; CDR3 protein: CATSSRDWEQFF; CDR3 DNA: TGTGCCACCAGTTCCAGGGATTGGGAGCAGTTCTTC
D gene: TRBD1; V gene: TRBV7-2; clone size: -; J gene: TRBJ2-7; CDR3 protein: CASSHRTGSYEQYF; CDR3 DNA: TGTGCCAGCAGCCACCGGACAGGCTCCTACGAGCAGTACTTC
D gene: TRBD1; V gene: TRBV7-9; clone size: -; J gene: TRBJ1-5; CDR3 protein: CASSKGQGNQPQHF; CDR3 DNA: TGTGCCAGCAGCAAGGGACAGGGCAATCAGCCCCAGCATTTT
D gene: -; V gene: TRBV19; clone size: -; J gene: TRBJ2-4; CDR3 protein: CASSISLGLAKNIQYF; CDR3 DNA: TGTGCCAGTAGTATAAGTTTGGGCTTAGCCAAAAACATTCAGTACTTC
D gene: TRBD2; V gene: TRBV6-5; clone size: -; J gene: TRBJ2-1; CDR3 protein: CASSYSASGSIYEQFF; CDR3 DNA: TGTGCCAGCAGTTACTCGGCTAGCGGGAGTATATATGAGCAGTTCTTC
D gene: TRBD1; V gene: TRBV11-2; clone size: few; J gene: TRBJ1-1; CDR3 protein: CASSRTGGTEAFF; CDR3 DNA: TGTGCCAGCAGCCGTACAGGGGGCACTGAAGCTTTCTTT
D gene: -; V gene: TRBV19; clone size: -; J gene: TRBJ2-1; CDR3 protein: CASSILARAGNEQFF; CDR3 DNA: TGTGCCAGTAGTATTCTGGCCCGCGCGGGAAATGAGCAGTTCTTC
D gene: -; V gene: TRBV5-1; clone size: -; J gene: TRBJ1-6; CDR3 protein: CASSLDGAPTNSPLHF; CDR3 DNA: TGCGCCAGCAGCTTGGATGGAGCGCCAACCAATTCACCCCTCCACTTT
D gene: TRBD1; V gene: TRBV29-1; clone size: -; J gene: TRBJ2-2; CDR3 protein: CSAIDRGQNTGELFF; CDR3 DNA: TGCAGCGCCATAGACAGGGGCCAGAACACCGGGGAGCTGTTTTTT
D gene: -; V gene: TRBV5-4; clone size: -; J gene: TRBJ2-7; CDR3 protein: CASSPGLALEQYF; CDR3 DNA: TGTGCCAGCAGCCCCGGCCTAGCCCTCGAGCAGTACTTC
D gene: -; V gene: TRBV7-2; clone size: -; J gene: TRBJ1-3; CDR3 protein: CASTSIPGFNTIYF; CDR3 DNA: TGTGCCAGCACCTCCATCCCAGGGTTTAACACCATATATTTT
D gene: TRBD2; V gene: TRBV28; clone size: -; J gene: TRBJ2-1; CDR3 protein: CASSPLAGEYNEQFF; CDR3 DNA: TGTGCCAGCAGTCCGCTAGCGGGGGAGTACAATGAGCAGTTCTTC
D gene: TRBD1; V gene: TRBV5-1; clone size: -; J gene: TRBJ2-1; CDR3 protein: CASSWGQIYNEQFF; CDR3 DNA: TGCGCCAGCAGTTGGGGACAGATCTACAATGAGCAGTTCTTC
D gene: TRBD1; V gene: TRBV2; clone size: -; J gene: TRBJ1-2; CDR3 protein: CANTQGQRTLFGYTF; CDR3 DNA: TGTGCCAATACACAGGGGCAAAGGACCCTGTTTGGCTACACCTTC
D gene: -; V gene: TRBV3-1/TRBV3-2; clone size: -; J gene: TRBJ2-3; CDR3 protein: CASSQVGGGADTQYF; CDR3 DNA: TGTGCCAGCAGCCAAGTAGGGGGGGGCGCAGATACGCAGTATTTT
D gene: -; V gene: TRBV5-6; clone size: -; J gene: TRBJ2-1; CDR3 protein: CASSFGRSEQFF; CDR3 DNA: TGTGCCAGCAGCTTTGGTAGGAGCGAGCAGTTCTTC
D gene: TRBD2; V gene: TRBV19; clone size: -; J gene: TRBJ2-3; CDR3 protein: CASSIDRRGLAGTDTQYF; CDR3 DNA: TGTGCCAGTAGTATAGATCGACGAGGACTAGCGGGCACAGATACGCAGTATTTT
D gene: TRBD1; V gene: TRBV5-1; clone size: few; J gene: TRBJ1-6; CDR3 protein: CASSLAGQGNSPLHF; CDR3 DNA: TGCGCCAGCAGCTTGGCCGGACAGGGTAATTCACCCCTCCACTTT
D gene: -; V gene: TRBV2; clone size: -; J gene: TRBJ1-1; CDR3 protein: CASSEENKAGTEAFF; CDR3 DNA: TGTGCCAGCAGTGAAGAGAACAAGGCAGGGACTGAAGCTTTCTTT
D gene: TRBD1; V gene: TRBV28; clone size: -; J gene: TRBJ1-6; CDR3 protein: CASSPGTASNSPLHF; CDR3 DNA: TGTGCCAGCAGTCCCGGGACAGCATCGAATTCACCCCTCCACTTT
D gene: -; V gene: TRBV7-8; clone size: -; J gene: TRBJ1-2; CDR3 protein: CASSFREVGYTF; CDR3 DNA: TGTGCCAGCAGCTTCCGGGAGGTGGGCTACACCTTC
D gene: TRBD1; V gene: TRBV6-5; clone size: -; J gene: TRBJ1-1; CDR3 protein: CASSFRTGGITEAFF; CDR3 DNA: TGTGCCAGCAGTTTTCGGACAGGGGGCATTACTGAAGCTTTCTTT
D gene: TRBD1; V gene: TRBV30; clone size: -; J gene: TRBJ1-1; CDR3 protein: CAWSVGQGLNEAFF; CDR3 DNA: TGTGCCTGGAGTGTTGGACAGGGATTAAATGAAGCTTTCTTT